This entry describes one T cell receptor beta chain. The germline V gene encodes CDR1 MNHEY and CDR2 SMNVEV (reference sequence). The CDR3 consists of 12 residues. The V segment lost 4 bases and the J segment 7 bases; nucleotides outside the gene matches: 1. This entry belongs to a study of CD8 T cells in Susac syndrome. Reverse transcription of 0.5 to 1 ug RNA was performed with random hexamers. TCRdb re-called the immunoSEQ multiplex PCR reads through MiXCR, storing one row per CDR3 protein. This sample has some 300,000 distinct CDR3 sequences, with around 84% found just once. The sample was CD8+ T cells from PBMCs. This sequence originates from a human donor with multiple sclerosis. J is TRBJ2-5 and V is TRBV27; 9 nucleotides agree with TRBD1. CDR3 region: CASSSDRGTQYF. The CDR3 DNA follows: TGTGCCAGCAGTTCGGACAGGGGGACCCAGTACTTC.